These 10 T cell receptor beta chains were sequenced from one sample in a study of PD-1 blockade in classical Hodgkin lymphoma. Time point described: newly diagnosed, previously untreated cHL patient sample. Magnetic negative selection purified CD4+ T cells from thawed PBMCs. Some clones are missing from TCRdb's copy, which holds only in-frame ones; the method was immunoSEQ multiplex PCR. This table holds around 15,000 clones, 92% found once. Sequences were obtained from CD4+ T cells from blood. These receptors were obtained from a human donor with classical Hodgkin lymphoma.

This chain links TRBV5-1 with TRBJ2-3; the D is unclear. This CDR3 spans 14 amino acids. Trimming removed 2 bases at V and 0 bases at J, with 7 bases between. CDR1 SGHRS and CDR2 YFSETQ come from the germline V gene. CDR3 sequence (DNA): TGCGCCAGCAGCTTCAGAGGTAGCACAGATACGCAGTATTTT. It is translated as CASSFRGSTDTQYF. The full variable domain, with the rest looked up from reference TRBV5-1 and TRBJ2-3, is KAGVTQTPRYLIKTRGQQVTLSCSPISGHRSVSWYQQTPGQGLQFLFEYFSETQRNKGNFPGRFSGRQFSNSRSEMNVSTLELGDSALYLCASSFRGSTDTQYFGPGTRLTVL.

The rearrangement joins TRBV5-4 to TRBJ2-1; TRBD2 aligns across 11 bases. CDR1 is SGHNT and CDR2 is YYREEE in the germline V gene (reference sequence). This CDR3 contains 17 residues. V was clipped by 4 bases and J by 4 bases; unmatched bases: 10. This CDR3 reads CASSAKIAGGPYNEQFF. Here the CDR3 DNA reads TGTGCCAGCAGCGCCAAGATAGCGGGAGGGCCGTACAATGAGCAGTTCTTC.

This rearrangement joins TRBV19 to TRBJ2-3; D gene ambiguous. The ends were cut back, 6 bases at V and 2 bases at J, with 12 bases in the middle. Germline V gene data show CDR1 as LNHDA and CDR2 as SQIVND (reference sequence). The CDR3 has 14 residues. The CDR3 DNA reads as TGTGCCAGTAGAAGGGTCGGGTCCACAGATACGCAGTATTTT. As protein: CASRRVGSTDTQYF.

This clone was detected only a few times. The chain recombines TRBV10-1 with TRBJ2-7; unclear D gene. V was shortened by 9 bases and J by 1 base, with 10 bases between the two germline ends. The CDR3 runs 12 residues. Germline values: CDR1 WNHNN, CDR2 SYGVQD (reference sequence). The CDR3 is CASNDGSYEQYF. The DNA for the CDR3 is TGCGCCAGTAACGACGGGTCCTACGAGCAGTACTTC.

The chain links TRBV30 to TRBJ2-7; TRBD2 matches at 8 bases. Unmatched junction bases numbered 10, after V lost 5 bases and J lost 1 base. From germline, CDR1 is GTSNPN and CDR2 SVGIG (reference sequence). The CDR3 runs to 15 residues. For the CDR3, the DNA is TGTGCCTGGGAGGGCGGGCTAGCGGGTTCCTACGAGCAGTACTTC. Encoded protein: CAWEGGLAGSYEQYF.

This chain joins TRBV13 and TRBJ2-7; TRBD2 aligns across 8 bases. Per germline, CDR1 PRHDT and CDR2 FYEKMQ (reference sequence). The V segment lost 1 base and the J segment 3 bases; nucleotides outside the gene matches: 8. CDR3 length: 16 amino acids. CDR3 region: CASSLDPSSGGYEQYF. The CDR3 DNA sequence: TGTGCCAGCAGCTTAGACCCCTCAAGCGGGGGCTACGAGCAGTACTTC. Based on the CDR3 plus reference TRBV13 and TRBJ2-7, the full variable domain is AAGVIQSPRHLIKEKRETATLKCYPIPRHDTVYWYQQGPGQDPQFLISFYEKMQSDKGSIPDRFSAQQFSDYHSELNMSSLELGDSALYFCASSLDPSSGGYEQYFGPGTRLTVT.

The chain recombines TRBV19 with TRBJ2-4; D is undetermined. Between the trimmed V and J ends, which lost 5 bases and 8 bases, there was a span of 7 bases. Germline V lookup: CDR1 LNHDA, CDR2 SQIVND (reference sequence). The CDR3 loop spans 11 amino acids. CDR3 nucleotide sequence: TGTGCCAGTAGTTCTTCAGACATTCAGTACTTC. Its translation is CASSSSDIQYF.

This sequence joins TRBV19 and TRBJ1-5, with D perhaps TRBD1 (6 bases). Germline V CDR1 and CDR2: LNHDA, SQIVND (reference sequence). The germline V and J ends were trimmed by 3 bases and 1 base, with 7 bases remaining between them. The CDR3 has 14 residues. In DNA, the CDR3 is TGTGCCAGTAGTATGGGGGCGAGCAATCAGCCCCAGCATTTT. This sequence encodes CASSMGASNQPQHF. The full variable domain, its missing parts supplied by reference TRBV19 and TRBJ1-5, is DGGITQSPKYLFRKEGQNVTLSCEQNLNHDAMYWYRQDPGQGLRLIYYSQIVNDFQKGDIAEGYSVSREKKESFPLTVTSAQKNPTAFYLCASSMGASNQPQHFGDGTRLSIL.

This sequence joins TRBV11-3 and TRBJ2-2; the D gene is possibly TRBD2 (5 bases). Per the germline V gene, CDR1 is SGHNT and CDR2 is YENEEA. The CDR3 spans 14 residues. Trimming left V 5 bases short and J 5 bases short, with 12 bases between. The CDR3, as DNA: TGTGCCAGCAGCCCCCGGGGTGGGACCGGGGAGCTGTTTTTT. Residues: CASSPRGGTGELFF.

The V gene is TRBV5-1, the J gene TRBJ2-2, with 8 positions matching TRBD2. Germline V CDR1 and CDR2: SGHRS, YFSETQ. Trimming at V came to 2 bases and at J to 8 bases, leaving 8 bases not matched to a gene. This CDR3 spans 15 amino acids. The chain's CDR3 is CASSLIRTSSGELFF. CDR3 coding DNA: TGCGCCAGCAGCTTAATACGGACTAGCTCGGGGGAGCTGTTTTTT.